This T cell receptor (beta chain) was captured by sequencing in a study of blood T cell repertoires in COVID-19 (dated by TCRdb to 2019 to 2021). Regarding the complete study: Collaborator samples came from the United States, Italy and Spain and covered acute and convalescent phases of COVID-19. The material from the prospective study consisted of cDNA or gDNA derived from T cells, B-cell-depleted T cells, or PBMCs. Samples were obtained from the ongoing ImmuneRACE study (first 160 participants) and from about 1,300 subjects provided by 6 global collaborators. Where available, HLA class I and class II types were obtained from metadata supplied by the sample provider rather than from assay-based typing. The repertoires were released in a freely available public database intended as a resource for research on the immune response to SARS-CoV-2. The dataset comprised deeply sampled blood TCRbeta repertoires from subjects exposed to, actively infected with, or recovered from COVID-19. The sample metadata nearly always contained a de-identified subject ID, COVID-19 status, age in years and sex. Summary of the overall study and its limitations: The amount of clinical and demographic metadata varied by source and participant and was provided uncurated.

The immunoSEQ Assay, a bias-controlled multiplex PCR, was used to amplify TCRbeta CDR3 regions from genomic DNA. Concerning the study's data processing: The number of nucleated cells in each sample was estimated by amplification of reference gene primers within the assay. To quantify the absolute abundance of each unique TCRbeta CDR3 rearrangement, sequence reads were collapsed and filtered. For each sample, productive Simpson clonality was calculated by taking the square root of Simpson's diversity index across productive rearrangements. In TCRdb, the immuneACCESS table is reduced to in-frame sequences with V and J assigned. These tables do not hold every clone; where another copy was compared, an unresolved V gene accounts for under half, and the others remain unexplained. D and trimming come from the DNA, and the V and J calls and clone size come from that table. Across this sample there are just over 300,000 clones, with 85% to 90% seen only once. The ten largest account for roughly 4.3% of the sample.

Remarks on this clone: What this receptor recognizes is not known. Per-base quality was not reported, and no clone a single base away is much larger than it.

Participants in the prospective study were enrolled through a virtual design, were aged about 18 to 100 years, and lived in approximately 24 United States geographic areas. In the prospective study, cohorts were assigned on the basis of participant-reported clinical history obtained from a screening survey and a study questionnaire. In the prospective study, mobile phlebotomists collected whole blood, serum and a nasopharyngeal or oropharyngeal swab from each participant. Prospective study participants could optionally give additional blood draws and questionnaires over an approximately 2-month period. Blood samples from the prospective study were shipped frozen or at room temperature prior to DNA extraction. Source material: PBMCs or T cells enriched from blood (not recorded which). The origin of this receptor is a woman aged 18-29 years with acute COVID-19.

The CDR3 amino acid sequence is: CASTTGQGYNEQFF. In nucleotide form, the sequence is TGTGCCAGCACCACGGGACAGGGGTACAATGAGCAGTTCTTC. The rearranged segments are TRBV3-1 (or the pseudogene TRBV3-2) and TRBJ2-1; 10 bases in between match TRBD1. For CDR1 and CDR2, the germline V gene (reference sequence) lists LGHDT and YNNKEL. Ends trimmed: V by 7 bases, J by 4 bases; bases unmatched to a gene: 4. Counted from cysteine to phenylalanine, this CDR3 has 14 amino acids. Only CDR3 DNA remains: 42 bases, in frame from the first base.